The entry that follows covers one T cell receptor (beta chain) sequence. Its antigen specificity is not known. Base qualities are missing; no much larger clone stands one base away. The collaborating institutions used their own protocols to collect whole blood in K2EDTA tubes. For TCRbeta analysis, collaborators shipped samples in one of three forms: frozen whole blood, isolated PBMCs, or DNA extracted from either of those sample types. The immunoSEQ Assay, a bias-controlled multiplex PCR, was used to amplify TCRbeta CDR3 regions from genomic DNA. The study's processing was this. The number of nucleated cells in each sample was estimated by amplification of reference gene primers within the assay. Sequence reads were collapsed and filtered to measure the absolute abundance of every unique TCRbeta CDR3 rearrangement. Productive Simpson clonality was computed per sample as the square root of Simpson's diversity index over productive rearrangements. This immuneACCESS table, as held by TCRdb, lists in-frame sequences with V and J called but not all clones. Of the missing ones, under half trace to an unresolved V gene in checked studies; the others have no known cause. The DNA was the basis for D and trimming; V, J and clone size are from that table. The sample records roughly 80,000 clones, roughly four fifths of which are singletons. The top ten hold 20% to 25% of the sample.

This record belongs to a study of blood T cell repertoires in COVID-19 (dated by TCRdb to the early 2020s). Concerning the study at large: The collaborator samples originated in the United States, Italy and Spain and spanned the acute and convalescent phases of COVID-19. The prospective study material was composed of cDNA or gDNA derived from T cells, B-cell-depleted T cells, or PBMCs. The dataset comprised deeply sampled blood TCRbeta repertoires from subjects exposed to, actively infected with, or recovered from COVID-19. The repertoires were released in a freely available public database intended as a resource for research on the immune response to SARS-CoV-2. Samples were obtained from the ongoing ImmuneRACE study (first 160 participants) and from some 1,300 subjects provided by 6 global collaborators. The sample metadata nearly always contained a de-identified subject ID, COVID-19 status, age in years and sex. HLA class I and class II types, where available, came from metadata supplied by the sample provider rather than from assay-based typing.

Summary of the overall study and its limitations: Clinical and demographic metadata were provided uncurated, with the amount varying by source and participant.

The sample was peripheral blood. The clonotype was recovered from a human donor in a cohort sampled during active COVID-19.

The nucleotides are TGTGCCAGCAGTTCTCCGGGACAGGGGACCTACGAGCAGTACTTC. This is translated as CASSSPGQGTYEQYF. This chain joins TRBV28 to TRBJ2-7; TRBD1 matches 10 bases in the middle. Measured from the cysteine to the phenylalanine, the CDR3 is 15 residues long. This entry keeps only the CDR3 DNA: 45 bases, framed from base 1. Germline trimming: 4 bases from V, 2 bases from J; junction bases outside gene matches: 5. The germline V gene yields MDHEN for CDR1 and SYDVKM for CDR2.